This record covers a single T cell receptor (beta chain). This clonotype was observed many times. Which antigen it targets is not known. Base qualities are not recorded, but no much larger clone differs from it by a single base. The data are from a study of glioma-infiltrating T cells (dated by TCRdb to the mid-2010s). Background for the entire study: Sequencing of TCR alpha- and beta-chain repertoires was performed on glioma tissue, on non-neoplastic brain tissue, and on matched peripheral blood mononuclear cells. To measure divergence between tissue and blood T-cell populations, each tissue-infiltrating repertoire was compared with the peripheral blood repertoire of the same patient. Three low-grade glioma patients, about 8 primary glioblastoma patients, and three non-glioma patients who contributed non-neoplastic brain tissue made up the paired cohort.

Broader findings and caveats from the paper: Very few CDR3 sequences were found to be shared between tissue and blood, and this scarcity was attributed to high CDR3 diversity and limited sampling. VJ-independent divergence between tissue and blood was lower than expected in non-neoplastic patients but higher than expected in all gliomas, particularly low-grade gliomas. Group comparisons rested on small numbers: three non-neoplastic, three low-grade glioma and fewer than 10 glioblastoma patients.

TCR alpha and beta CDR3 regions were amplified with the iRepertoire nested amplicon-rescue multiplex PCR (arm-PCR) platform from RNA. The input for one-step reverse transcription and amplification was about 90-450 ng of tissue mRNA or PBMC total RNA. After bead purification, a secondary multiplex PCR added Illumina adapters, and libraries were gel-purified between 200 and 400 bp. The libraries contained internal 6-nucleotide barcodes that were used for demultiplexing. Sequencing of the libraries was done on an Illumina MiSeq using 2x220 or 2x250 nucleotide paired-end reads. The authors' analysis ran thus. Paired reads were merged using FLASH 1.2.11 and aligned with BWA-MEM to the GRCh37 human genome, and TRA and TRB reads were then extracted. An IMGT-derived reference of cassette sequences and CDR3 motifs, with pseudogenes included, was used for V and J assignment. Reads were translated in three frames, and productive CDR3s were defined by a C…FGXG motif without stop codons. Unique combinations of V-J cassette pair and CDR3 amino acid sequence were defined as clonotypes. Hamming distance filtering was applied to reads, with thresholds set by the sequence error rate of each sample in mapped regions. TCRdb reanalyzed the raw reads on its own, using fastp at Q25 for trimming and MiXCR for clone calling, and kept in-frame beta chains. One record per CDR3 amino acid sequence lists the most common genes and DNA. These V and J calls are TCRdb output, not the study's own analysis. The sample table contains about 190,000 distinct CDR3 sequences; only one count was recorded for 30% to 40% of them. 20% to 25% of the sample comes from the top ten.

The CDR3 runs 17 amino acids, cysteine and phenylalanine included. Left in the record is the CDR3 DNA by itself, 51 bases read in frame from the first base. After removal of 1 base from V and 6 bases from J, the junction retains 7 bases not matched to a gene. In the germline V gene, CDR1 corresponds to SGHTA and CDR2 to FQGNSA. Sequenced: glioma tissue, nonneoplastic brain tissue, or PBMCs (not recorded which). This clonotype was obtained from a human donor with low-grade glioma or glioblastoma, undergoing nonglioma brain surgery, or in good health (not recorded which). The V and J segments used are TRBV7-2 and TRBJ2-7; TRBD2 lines up with 15 middle nucleotides. The sequenced DNA is TGTGCCAGCAGCTTAGATCTATGGACTAGCGGGAGGGTCGAGCAGTACTTC. Its amino acids are CASSLDLWTSGRVEQYF.